This entry concerns a single TCR beta chain. This sample is part of a study of blood T cell repertoires in COVID-19. Libraries were prepared by immunoSEQ multiplex PCR; TCRdb keeps only in-frame clonotypes and omits some of them. Of about 250,000 clones in the sample, approximately 83% were seen once. CDR1 and CDR2 (germline): SGHTA, FQGTGA. V dropped 5 bases and J dropped 9 bases, with 29 bases sitting between them. This CDR3 region has 18 residues. The sequence was obtained from a human donor in a cohort sampled during active COVID-19. Input material: peripheral blood. V and J are TRBV7-3 and TRBJ2-1, with a weak D call TRBD2 (7 bases). The CDR3 coding sequence is TGTGCCAGCAGCCACTATCCGGGCGAGGGGGGGACCCGGGGTGAGCAGTTCTTC. It specifies CASSHYPGEGGTRGEQFF.